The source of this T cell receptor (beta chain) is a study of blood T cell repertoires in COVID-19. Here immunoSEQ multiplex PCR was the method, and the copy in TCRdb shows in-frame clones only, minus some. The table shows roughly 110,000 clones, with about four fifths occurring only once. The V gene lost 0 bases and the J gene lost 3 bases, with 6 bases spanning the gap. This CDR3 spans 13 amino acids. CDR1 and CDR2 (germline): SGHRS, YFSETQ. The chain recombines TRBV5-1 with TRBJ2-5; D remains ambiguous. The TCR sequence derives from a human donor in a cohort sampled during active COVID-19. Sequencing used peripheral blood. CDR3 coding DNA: TGCGCCAGCAGCTTGGTGGGCGAAGAGACCCAGTACTTC. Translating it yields CASSLVGEETQYF.